This TCR beta chain was profiled in a study of T cell responses to AZD1222 COVID-19 vaccine. Points from the study as a whole: Donors, mostly white British, included more females; clonal diversity was possibly underestimated.

The assay was immunoSEQ multiplex PCR, and TCRdb's table has in-frame clones only and misses some. Among tens of thousands of clones listed, nearly 90% were seen once. As regards this clone: Its antigen is currently unknown.

Sequences were derived from peripheral blood, sampled on day 0 of AZD1222 vaccination. The TCR was taken from an adult in good health.

The CDR3 loop is CSVGIANTQYF. DNA of the CDR3: TGCAGCGTCGGAATAGCGAATACGCAGTATTTT. This chain links TRBV29-1 with TRBJ2-3; the D gene is possibly TRBD2 (5 bases). The V gene lost 6 bases and the J gene lost 7 bases, with 11 bases spanning the gap. Germline V CDR1 and CDR2: SQVTM, ANQGSEA. The CDR3 totals 11 residues.